This T cell receptor beta chain was sequenced for a study of blood T cell repertoires in COVID-19. Across the study: The origin of the acute and convalescent COVID-19 samples was the United States, Italy and Spain.

The authors' processing: Amplification from reference gene primers served as the basis for estimated nucleated cell counts. Here immunoSEQ multiplex PCR was the method, and the copy in TCRdb shows in-frame clones only, minus some. V, J and clone size are those of that table, while D and trimming were read from the DNA. The sample lists about 71,000 clones, 85% occurring once. The TCR originated in a man older than 75 with acute or convalescent COVID-19. Sequenced sample: peripheral blood.

CDR3 region: CASSPFREGGMQYF. The CDR3, as DNA: TGTGCCAGCTCACCCTTCAGGGAGGGAGGGATGCAGTACTTC. The chain combines TRBV18 with TRBJ2-7; the match to TRBD2 covers 7 bases. The CDR3 length is 14 residues. The junction had 11 bases not matched to a gene; V was cut back by 3 bases and J by 9 bases. Germline V gene data show CDR1 as KGHSH and CDR2 as LQKENI.